The 8 T cell receptor beta chains in this list originate from one sample, sequenced in a study of CD8+ T cells in alopecia areata. The treatment here: oral pan-JAK inhibitor, 5-10 mg twice daily. RNA was isolated and reverse transcribed to cDNA, the sequencing template. Sequencing was performed with immunoSEQ multiplex PCR; in TCRdb, only in-frame clones are kept and a portion is missing. Of 150,000 to 250,000 clones detected, about 62% appear once; the ten largest clones hold 5% to 6%. The source was CD4+ T cells sorted from blood, collected at week 24, from a patient treated with tofacitinib. These receptors all come from a human donor with alopecia areata.

This chain connects TRBV27 to TRBJ2-1, with 11 bases matching TRBD2. This CDR3 is 16 amino acids long. Per the germline V gene, CDR1 is MNHEY and CDR2 is SMNVEV (reference sequence). Germline trimming cut 6 bases from V and 3 bases from J; bases unmatched to any gene: 7. CDR3 bases: TGTGCCAGCAGACCTCCTACTAGCGGGAGCTACAATGAGCAGTTCTTC. Translating gives CASRPPTSGSYNEQFF.

The genes are TRBV5-1 and TRBJ2-7; a weak D match, TRBD1 (6 bases). The germline CDR1 and CDR2 sequences are SGHRS and YFSETQ. This CDR3 is built from 15 residues. Trimming left V 2 bases short and J 3 bases short, with 15 bases between. The CDR3 sequence: CASSLSGTPSYEQYF. DNA of the CDR3: TGCGCCAGCAGCTTATCCGGGACACCGAGCTACGAGCAGTACTTC.

The rearrangement links TRBV2 to TRBJ2-4; 13 bases match TRBD2. Trimming at V came to 6 bases and at J to 15 bases, leaving 8 bases not matched to a gene. The CDR3 spans 13 residues. The V gene's germline CDR1 is SNHLY and CDR2 FYNNEI. The CDR3 protein is CASRKTSGGRSYF. As DNA, the CDR3 is TGTGCCAGCAGGAAGACTAGCGGGGGGCGCTCGTACTTC.

This clone was detected only a few times. The chain employs TRBV15 and TRBJ2-1; D uncertain. CDR3 size: 16 residues. Germline CDR1 reads LNHNV; CDR2 reads YYDKDF (reference sequence). The V end lost 0 bases, the J end lost 2 bases, and 11 bases lay between the germline ends. The DNA of the CDR3 is TGTGCCACCAGCAGAGATCCCCGAGGAGCCTACAATGAGCAGTTCTTC. Encoded protein: CATSRDPRGAYNEQFF.

J is TRBJ1-6 and V is TRBV4-1, with D possibly matching TRBD1 (6 bases). Trimming removed 2 bases at V and 8 bases at J, with 10 bases between. Germline-derived CDR1 and CDR2 are MGHRA and YSYEKL. CDR3 length equals 14 residues. CDR3 bases: TGCGCCAGCAGCCAAACAGGGATCGATTCACCCCTCCACTTT. Amino acid sequence: CASSQTGIDSPLHF.

A single count supports this clone. The V gene is TRBV29-1, the J gene TRBJ2-7; 10 nucleotides line up with TRBD1. V lost 3 bases to trimming and J lost 5 bases; unmatched junction nucleotides: 7. This CDR3 contains 14 residues. Germline V lookup: CDR1 SQVTM, CDR2 ANQGSEA. CDR3 protein: CSVDLRDRGHEQYF. Here the CDR3 DNA reads TGCAGCGTTGACCTCCGGGACAGGGGCCACGAGCAGTACTTC.

In this sample, this clone turned up a few times. The J gene is TRBJ2-2, the V gene TRBV2; the D gene could be TRBD1 or TRBD2 (6 bases each). The length of the CDR3 is 15 residues. Looked up from germline, CDR1 is SNHLY and CDR2 is FYNNEI. V gave up 7 bases and J gave up 8 bases, with 20 bases separating them. The CDR3 coding sequence is TGTGCCAGCACTGAGGGGGAGGATCCCCCGGGGGAGCTGTTTTTT. Translating it yields CASTEGEDPPGELFF.

The chain joins TRBV30 to TRBJ2-1, with D unclear. This CDR3 contains 14 residues. Germline lookup yields CDR1 GTSNPN and CDR2 SVGIG (reference sequence). V was clipped by 5 bases and J by 0 bases, with 11 bases between them. In DNA form, the CDR3 reads TGTGCCTGGTCGGACGCGCGCTCCTACAATGAGCAGTTCTTC. It is translated as CAWSDARSYNEQFF.